This TCR beta chain appears in the sequencing data of a study of molecular identifiers for immune sequencing clone quantification. TCRdb fed the PCR reads into MiXCR, producing one record per CDR3 protein. The profile covers around 480,000 distinct CDR3 sequences, with less than 30% appearing a single time and around 0.8% taken by the ten largest. The germline V and J ends were trimmed by 2 bases and 3 bases, with 9 bases remaining between them. Germline V gene sequence: CDR1 SGHDT, CDR2 YYEEEE. The CDR3 extends over 13 amino acids. The sample holds a few counts of this clonotype. The receptor was isolated from a human donor in good health. Some libraries in this study had Jurkat cell RNA spiked in. J is TRBJ2-7 and V is TRBV5-6; D possibly corresponds to TRBD1 (6 bases). The sample was naive CD8+ T cells from blood, with Jurkat cell RNA spiked in. Noted subset: FACS-sorted CD8+CD4-CCR7+CD45RA+ naive T cells. The chain's CDR3 is CASSFTGHYEQYF. In DNA, the CDR3 is TGTGCCAGCAGCTTCACGGGACACTACGAGCAGTACTTC.